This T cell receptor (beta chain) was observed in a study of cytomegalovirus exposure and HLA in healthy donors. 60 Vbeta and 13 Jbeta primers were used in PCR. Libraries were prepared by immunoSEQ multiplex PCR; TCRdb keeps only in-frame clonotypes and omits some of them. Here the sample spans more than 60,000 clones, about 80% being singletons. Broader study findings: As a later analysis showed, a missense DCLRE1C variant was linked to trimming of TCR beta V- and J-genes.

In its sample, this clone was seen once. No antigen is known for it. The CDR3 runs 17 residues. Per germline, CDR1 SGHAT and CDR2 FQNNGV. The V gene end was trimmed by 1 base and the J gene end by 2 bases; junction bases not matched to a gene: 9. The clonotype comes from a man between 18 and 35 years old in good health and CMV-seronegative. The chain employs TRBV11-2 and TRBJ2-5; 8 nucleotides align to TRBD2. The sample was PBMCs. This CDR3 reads CASSLGWRGAPQETQYF. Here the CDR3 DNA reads TGTGCCAGCAGCTTAGGTTGGCGGGGGGCACCACAAGAGACCCAGTACTTC.